These 6 T cell receptor beta chains were all obtained from the same sample, sequenced in a study of technical replicates of blood from a few donors. Produced via immunoSEQ multiplex PCR; TCRdb's table is partial and in-frame only. The sample lists about 80,000 clones, less than 95% occurring once. Sequenced material: T cells isolated from PBMCs. The receptors shown here come from a human donor in good health.

This clone showed up just once. The chain combines TRBV5-1 with TRBJ1-1; perhaps TRBD1 as D (6 bases). The germline CDR1 and CDR2 sequences are SGHRS and YFSETQ. Between the trimmed V and J ends, which lost 8 bases and 4 bases, there was a span of 12 bases. The CDR3 consists of 12 residues. The CDR3 spells CASRGGATEAFF. In nucleotides, the CDR3 is TGCGCCAGTAGGGGGGGGGCCACTGAAGCTTTCTTT.

The chain carries TRBV9 and TRBJ2-5; the match to TRBD1 covers 9 bases. Trimming cost V 3 bases and J 5 bases; bases outside gene matches: 11. The CDR3 covers 16 residues. Germline V lookup: CDR1 SGDLS, CDR2 YYNGEE. In DNA, the CDR3 is TGTGCCAGCAGCGCCTACGGACAGGGGCATCAGGAGACCCAGTACTTC. This translates into CASSAYGQGHQETQYF.

The V gene is TRBV7-6, the J gene TRBJ2-5, with 10 nucleotides matching TRBD2. With V trimmed by 5 bases and J by 3 bases, 9 bases remained unmatched. This CDR3 contains 16 residues. Germline-derived CDR1 and CDR2 are SGHVS and FNYEAQ. The CDR3 protein is CASSLRLAGDKETQYF. The CDR3 DNA follows: TGTGCCAGCAGCCTTAGACTAGCGGGCGATAAAGAGACCCAGTACTTC. The full variable domain, completed using reference TRBV7-6 and TRBJ2-5, is GAGVSQSPRYKVTKRGQDVALRCDPISGHVSLYWYRQALGQGPEFLTYFNYEAQQDKSGLPNDRFSAERPEGSISTLTIQRTEQRDSAMYRCASSLRLAGDKETQYFGPGTRLLVL.

V gene TRBV10-2 combines with J gene TRBJ2-3, with D perhaps TRBD2 (5 bases). Germline V gene lookup returns CDR1 WSHSY and CDR2 SAAADI. V gave up 11 bases and J gave up 0 bases, with 18 bases separating them. This CDR3 has 15 amino acids. CDR3 amino acids: CASSGGGLSTDTQYF. The CDR3 bases are TGCGCCTCTTCAGGAGGAGGACTTAGCACAGATACGCAGTATTTT.

The CDR3 sequence is CASSPETQREFYNEQFF. The CDR3 nucleotides are TGTGCCAGCAGCCCTGAGACCCAGCGGGAGTTCTACAATGAGCAGTTCTTC. The rearrangement joins TRBV7-8 to TRBJ2-1; 8 bases agree with TRBD2. This CDR3 comprises 17 residues. J lost 3 bases, V lost 5 bases, and 12 bases had no gene match. Germline lookup yields CDR1 SGHVS and CDR2 FQNEAQ.

This sequence joins TRBV25-1 and TRBJ1-2, with 10 bases that match TRBD1. From germline, CDR1 is MGHDK and CDR2 SYGVNS. The CDR3 runs 15 residues. The junction had 9 bases not matched to a gene; V was cut back by 6 bases and J by 5 bases. CDR3 protein: CASRPDSGQGYGYTF. DNA for the CDR3: TGTGCCAGCAGACCCGATTCGGGACAGGGGTATGGCTACACCTTC.